These T cell receptor beta chains were read from a single sample in a study of blood T cell repertoires in COVID-19. Using immunoSEQ multiplex PCR, the repertoire was profiled, and TCRdb retains in-frame clones only, with some absent. The profile covers 250,000 or so clones, with 75% to 85% appearing a single time and roughly 5.5% taken by the ten largest. Specimen: peripheral blood. Source of these receptors: a human donor in a cohort sampled during active COVID-19. CDR3s include the opening cysteine and the closing phenylalanine or tryptophan. D genes are given only for firm matches. Not every row has a clone size; where given, it reads once, few, many or a size class.

D gene,clone size,V gene,CDR3 length,J gene,CDR3 protein,CDR3 DNA
TRBD1,NA,TRBV18,16,TRBJ2-4,CASSPGQGLMGNIQYF,TGTGCCAGCTCACCTGGACAGGGATTAATGGGGAACATTCAGTACTTC
TRBD1,NA,TRBV7-9,15,TRBJ1-1,CASSFPGTGRWEAFF,TGTGCCAGCAGCTTTCCCGGGACAGGAAGATGGGAAGCTTTCTTT
NA,NA,TRBV19,13,TRBJ1-1,CASLPQGQAEAFF,TGTGCCAGCCTGCCTCAGGGGCAGGCTGAAGCTTTCTTT
NA,NA,TRBV28,13,TRBJ1-2,CASTLRGGWGYTF,TGTGCCAGCACCCTAAGGGGGGGCTGGGGCTACACCTTC
TRBD2,NA,TRBV12-3/TRBV12-4,13,TRBJ2-5,CATNSGSEETQYF,TGTGCCACCAATAGCGGGAGCGAAGAGACCCAGTACTTC
NA,NA,TRBV11-2,14,TRBJ2-2,CASRLRQNTGELFF,TGTGCCAGCAGGCTCAGACAGAACACCGGGGAGCTGTTTTTT
NA,NA,TRBV19,16,TRBJ1-6,CASSAQTGPGGSPLHF,TGTGCCAGTAGTGCGCAGACAGGTCCGGGCGGCTCACCCCTCCACTTT
NA,NA,TRBV10-3,15,TRBJ2-7,CAISESGARSYEQYF,TGTGCCATCAGTGAGTCAGGGGCGAGATCCTACGAGCAGTACTTC
NA,NA,TRBV6-6,15,TRBJ1-1,CASSYSGGGQAEAFF,TGTGCCAGCAGTTACTCAGGGGGGGGTCAGGCTGAAGCTTTCTTT
TRBD1,NA,TRBV27,16,TRBJ1-5,CASSLLGQGINQPQHF,TGTGCCAGCAGTCTCCTCGGACAGGGGATAAATCAGCCCCAGCATTTT
TRBD2,NA,TRBV2,15,TRBJ2-7,CASSSRTSGSGEQYF,TGTGCCAGCAGCTCTAGGACTAGCGGGAGCGGCGAGCAGTACTTC
TRBD1,once,TRBV15,13,TRBJ1-1,CAVQGARNTEAFF,TGTGCCGTACAGGGGGCAAGGAACACTGAAGCTTTCTTT
TRBD1,NA,TRBV18,14,TRBJ1-2,CASSGQGSNYGYTF,TGTGCCAGCTCCGGACAGGGTTCAAACTATGGCTACACCTTC
TRBD1,NA,TRBV12-3/TRBV12-4,13,TRBJ1-2,CASSRGQIYGYTF,TGTGCCAGCAGCCGGGGACAGATCTATGGCTACACCTTC
NA,NA,TRBV11-1,14,TRBJ2-7,CASSRGSYRDEQYF,TGTGCCAGCAGCCGCGGGTCCTATCGTGACGAGCAGTACTTC
NA,NA,TRBV11-2,14,TRBJ2-7,CASSLGRLSYEQYF,TGTGCCAGCAGCTTGGGGCGCCTCTCCTACGAGCAGTACTTC
TRBD1,few,TRBV27,14,TRBJ1-2,CASSFTGGTHGYTF,TGTGCCAGCAGTTTTACAGGGGGCACCCATGGCTACACCTTC
TRBD1,NA,TRBV2,15,TRBJ2-7,CASRGTRDRAYEQYF,TGTGCCAGCAGGGGAACCCGGGACAGGGCGTACGAGCAGTACTTC
TRBD1,NA,TRBV7-2,15,TRBJ2-3,CASSAPDRGLPTQYF,TGTGCCAGCAGCGCCCCGGACAGGGGATTGCCTACGCAGTATTTT
NA,NA,TRBV6-5,15,TRBJ1-3,CASSYDSGAGNTIYF,TGTGCCAGCAGTTACGACAGCGGGGCGGGAAACACCATATATTTT
TRBD1,NA,TRBV14,16,TRBJ1-1,CASSQDGGTGRTEAFF,TGTGCCAGCAGCCAAGATGGAGGGACAGGGCGAACTGAAGCTTTCTTT
NA,NA,TRBV27,16,TRBJ2-3,CATRRSPGGILDTQYF,TGTGCCACCAGGAGGAGTCCAGGGGGGATTCTCGATACGCAGTATTTT
TRBD2,NA,TRBV15,17,TRBJ2-1,CATSRAGTSEMYNEQFF,TGTGCCACCAGCAGAGCGGGGACTAGCGAGATGTACAATGAGCAGTTCTTC
NA,NA,TRBV9,14,TRBJ2-5,CASSLSTRQETQYF,TGTGCCAGCAGCCTAAGTACTCGGCAAGAGACCCAGTACTTC
NA,NA,TRBV27,14,TRBJ1-3,CASSFSGGGNTIYF,TGTGCCAGCAGTTTTAGCGGGGGGGGAAACACCATATATTTT
TRBD1,NA,TRBV7-9,14,TRBJ1-2,CASSLGQGEDGYTF,TGTGCCAGCAGCTTAGGACAGGGGGAGGACGGCTACACCTTC
NA,NA,TRBV7-8,15,TRBJ2-3,CASSPRDGRTDTQYF,TGTGCCAGCAGTCCTCGGGATGGCCGCACAGATACGCAGTATTTT